The 16 T cell receptor beta chains reported below all come from one sample, sequenced in a study of blood T cell repertoires in COVID-19. The method was immunoSEQ multiplex PCR; TCRdb's version includes in-frame clones alone and lacks a portion of them. The data show 200,000 to 250,000 clones, 88% seen once. Sequenced material: peripheral blood. The origin of the receptors is a woman aged 60-75 years with acute or convalescent COVID-19.

The V and J genes are TRBV27 and TRBJ1-5; D not resolved. The CDR3 is made up of 16 amino acids. Germline V gives CDR1 MNHEY, CDR2 SMNVEV (reference sequence). V lost 3 bases and J lost 1, with 13 bases in between. CDR3 loop: CASSFSFPGSNQPQHF. DNA of the CDR3: TGTGCCAGCAGTTTTAGTTTCCCGGGGAGCAATCAGCCCCAGCATTTT.

The chain couples TRBV10-3 to TRBJ1-6; D is ambiguous. Trimming pared 6 bases from V and 9 bases from J, leaving 12 bases between. Germline-derived CDR1 and CDR2 are ENHRY and SYGVKD. This CDR3 has 13 residues. The CDR3 is CAIRSKTGSPLHF. The CDR3 bases are TGTGCCATCAGGAGTAAGACGGGTTCACCCCTCCACTTT.

This clone has just a few counts. This chain joins TRBV5-5 and TRBJ2-7; 8 positions agree with TRBD2. With 2 bases clipped from V and 0 bases from J, the junction kept 7 bases outside the gene matches. Per the germline V gene, CDR1 is SGHKS and CDR2 is YYEKEE (reference sequence). The CDR3 is made up of 16 amino acids. The CDR3, as DNA: TGTGCCAGCAGCTTCTTTGCTAGCGGGCTCTCCTACGAGCAGTACTTC. Protein product: CASSFFASGLSYEQYF.

V is TRBV18 and J is TRBJ2-5, with 7 bases that match TRBD1. The CDR3 has 17 amino acids. Germline V gives CDR1 KGHSH, CDR2 LQKENI. Trimming at V came to 0 bases and at J to 2 bases, leaving 9 bases not matched to a gene. The CDR3 here is CASSPPKGAARQETQYF. The CDR3 DNA reads as TGTGCCAGCTCACCACCGAAGGGGGCAGCTCGGCAAGAGACCCAGTACTTC.

Turning to this clone: Other DNA sequences in this sample translate to the same CDR3. The chain has TRBV19 and TRBJ2-7, with D unresolved. Germline loops: CDR1 LNHDA, CDR2 SQIVND (reference sequence). This CDR3 contains 14 residues. Trimming shortened V by 5 bases and J by 2 bases, and 13 bases separated the two germline ends. CDR3 DNA sequence: TGTGCCAGTAGTCCTACGGGTTCTACCTACGAGCAGTACTTC. The encoded protein is CASSPTGSTYEQYF.

This chain joins TRBV11-2 and TRBJ2-7; tentatively, D is TRBD1 (5 bases). CDR1 SGHAT and CDR2 FQNNGV come from the germline V gene. V was cut by 5 bases and J by 0 bases, with 14 bases left in between. The CDR3 spans 15 residues. CDR3 coding DNA: TGTGCCAGCAGCGGAAACAGGTATAGCTCCTACGAGCAGTACTTC. Encoded protein: CASSGNRYSSYEQYF.

Written as DNA, the CDR3 is TGTGCCAGCTCACCAGTTTTTACTGCTTTCGGGAATGAGCAGTTCTTC. Its translation: CASSPVFTAFGNEQFF. The chain is built from TRBV18 and TRBJ2-1; D unclear. V lost 2 bases to trimming and J lost 7 bases, with 18 bases between them. The CDR3 covers 16 residues. Germline V gives CDR1 KGHSH, CDR2 LQKENI.

The V and J genes are TRBV15 and TRBJ1-2, with a tentative D call TRBD1 (5 bases). From germline, CDR1 is LNHNV and CDR2 YYDKDF (reference sequence). Trimming took off 1 base at V and 1 base at J, with 10 bases between the two ends. This CDR3 is built from 15 residues. The CDR3 DNA is TGTGCCACCAGCAGAGGGGGCGGGGGTAACTATGGCTACACCTTC. Its translation: CATSRGGGGNYGYTF.

The genes are TRBV7-9 and TRBJ1-2, with 8 bases identical to TRBD1. The CDR3 extends over 14 amino acids. V lost 4 bases and J lost 0; bases outside the gene matches: 1. Germline V gene sequence: CDR1 SEHNR, CDR2 FQNEAQ (reference sequence). CDR3 sequence reads: CASSSGQANYGYTF. The CDR3 nucleotides are TGTGCCAGCAGCTCGGGACAGGCTAACTATGGCTACACCTTC.

V and J are TRBV5-4 and TRBJ2-2, with TRBD1 identical over 10 bases. Germline lookup yields CDR1 SGHNT and CDR2 YYREEE (reference sequence). CDR3 size: 16 residues. The J segment lost 4 bases and the V segment lost 3 bases, leaving 6 bases of the junction unmatched. The DNA of the CDR3 is TGTGCCAGCAGCTCCCGGCGGGACAGGGGCACCGGGGAGCTGTTTTTT. Translation gives CASSSRRDRGTGELFF.

The chain uses TRBV6-1 and TRBJ1-5, with D maybe TRBD1 (5 bases). Per germline, CDR1 MNHNS and CDR2 SASEGT. V lost 2 bases and J lost 7, with 21 bases in between. This CDR3 is built from 17 residues. In nucleotides, the CDR3 is TGTGCCAGCAGTGAAAATCCACACGGCAGGGCTGGGCAGCCCCAGCATTTT. Its translation: CASSENPHGRAGQPQHF.

The chain has TRBV6-5 and TRBJ2-1, with TRBD2 as a possible D gene (5 bases). The length of the CDR3 is 15 residues. V lost 5 bases and J 0 bases, leaving 11 bases between the germline ends. The germline CDR1 and CDR2 sequences are MNHEY and SVGAGI. This CDR3 is CASSPRGSSYNEQFF. The CDR3 coding sequence is TGTGCCAGCAGTCCCCGTGGGAGCTCCTACAATGAGCAGTTCTTC.

The table lists this clone with a count of one. The chain employs TRBV24-1 and TRBJ2-5, with TRBD1 as a possible D gene (6 bases). The V gene's germline CDR1 is KGHDR and CDR2 SFDVKD. This CDR3 spans 15 amino acids. The V end was cut by 3 bases, the J end by 5 bases, with 15 bases between. The CDR3 sequence: CATSDPRQVGETQYF. The CDR3 coding sequence is TGTGCCACCAGTGATCCAAGACAGGTAGGGGAGACCCAGTACTTC.

This sequence joins TRBV9 and TRBJ1-2; 8 bases fit TRBD1. V shed 2 bases and J 4 bases; nucleotides not matched to a gene: 10. CDR3 size: 16 residues. CDR1 and CDR2 (germline): SGDLS, YYNGEE. CDR3 DNA sequence: TGTGCCAGCAGCGTTACTCCAGGGGGCCTATTCTATGGCTACACCTTC. It is translated as CASSVTPGGLFYGYTF.

The V gene is TRBV6-5, the J gene TRBJ1-3; possibly TRBD1 for D (6 bases). The CDR3 runs to 13 residues. The germline CDR1 and CDR2 sequences are MNHEY and SVGAGI. V was shortened by 8 bases and J by 5 bases, with 13 bases between the two germline ends. CDR3 in amino acids: CASRGDTRNTIYF. CDR3 sequence (DNA): TGTGCCAGCCGAGGGGACACCAGAAACACCATATATTTT.

This clone was seen once. V usage is TRBV6-4 and J usage is TRBJ2-1; 9 positions agree with TRBD1. CDR1 and CDR2 (germline): MRHNA, SNTAGT. V gave up 0 bases and J gave up 8 bases; unmatched junction bases: 8. The CDR3 sequence is 16 residues long. CDR3 DNA: TGTGCCAGCAGTGACTCCACAGGGGGCGTCGTCGATGAGCAGTTCTTC. This gives the protein CASSDSTGGVVDEQFF.